These T cell receptor beta chains were read from a single sample in a study of CD8+ T cells in alopecia areata. TCRdb keeps only in-frame clones here, not all; method: immunoSEQ multiplex PCR. In the table there are approximately 280,000 clones, nearly 60% of which are singletons. The sequences come from CD4+ T cells sorted from blood, collected at week 24, from a patient treated with tofacitinib. These receptors were obtained from a human donor with alopecia areata. CDR3s include the opening cysteine and the closing phenylalanine or tryptophan. The D gene is left open where the match is weak.

D gene,J gene,CDR3 length,V gene,CDR3 protein
-,TRBJ2-2,15,TRBV7-2,CASSFRLQGVGELFF
-,TRBJ1-2,11,TRBV29-1,CSVEQGYGYTF
-,TRBJ1-2,12,TRBV28,CASSLQGRGYTF
-,TRBJ2-6,16,TRBV2,CASSEERAAGANVLTF
-,TRBJ2-2,16,TRBV9,CASSVAASTNTGELFF
-,TRBJ1-2,12,TRBV13,CASSLAGDGYTF
-,TRBJ2-3,13,TRBV5-6,CASSFSGADTQYF
TRBD2,TRBJ2-7,15,TRBV28,CASTPGGVTIYEQYF
-,TRBJ1-1,12,TRBV30,CAWRRDGTEAFF
TRBD1,TRBJ2-7,12,TRBV10-3,CATGQGSNEQYF
TRBD2,TRBJ2-7,16,TRBV10-3,CAISELRGGGLSEQYF
-,TRBJ1-6,15,TRBV28,CASKSPGTGNSPLHF
TRBD1,TRBJ2-5,14,TRBV5-4,CASTSRGQQETQYF
TRBD1,TRBJ2-2,16,TRBV7-8,CASSWQGQGNTGELFF
-,TRBJ1-1,13,TRBV19,CASREGINTEAFF
-,TRBJ2-1,12,TRBV6-5,CASSYRPGEQFF
TRBD1,TRBJ1-1,12,TRBV29-1,CSLGQGNTEAFF
TRBD1,TRBJ2-1,16,TRBV30,CAWSGLGGYSYNEQFF
-,TRBJ2-7,11,TRBV20-1,CSAWDIYEQYF
-,TRBJ1-1,15,TRBV30,CAWSVGSPKNTEAFF
-,TRBJ1-4,12,TRBV29-1,CSVGGLDEKLFF
-,TRBJ2-5,13,TRBV6-6,CASSYLPRTNPYF